These T cell receptor beta chains were read from a single sample in a study of cytomegalovirus exposure and HLA in healthy donors. TCRdb's table, derived via immunoSEQ multiplex PCR, lists solely in-frame clones and lacks some. The sample gives a few hundred thousand clones, around 86% of which show up once; roughly 0.83% is in the top ten. Sequenced input: PBMCs. These TCRs come from a woman between 18 and 30 years old in good health and CMV-seronegative. CDR3s include the opening cysteine and the closing phenylalanine or tryptophan. The order of the fields is V gene, D gene, J gene, clone size, CDR3 protein, CDR3 DNA. D genes are given only for firm matches. For some rows the clone size is stated as once, few or many, or as a class when expanded; others skip it.

TRBV11-2	.	TRBJ1-2	.	CASSLDRAGTRDGYTF	TGTGCCAGCAGCTTAGATCGGGCGGGTACGCGGGATGGCTACACCTTC
TRBV6-5	.	TRBJ2-7	.	CASSYTDNSYEQYF	TGTGCCAGCAGTTACACGGACAACTCCTACGAGCAGTACTTC
TRBV5-4	TRBD2	TRBJ2-3	.	CASRPGGTSGSDTQYF	TGTGCCAGCCGCCCGGGCGGGACTAGCGGGTCCGATACGCAGTATTTT
TRBV27	TRBD1	TRBJ2-5	.	CASSRTGGTETQYF	TGTGCCAGCAGCCGGACAGGGGGGACGGAGACCCAGTACTTC
TRBV6-5	TRBD2	TRBJ2-3	once	CASSYLSGRADTQYF	TGTGCCAGCAGTTACCTTAGCGGGCGGGCAGATACGCAGTATTTT
TRBV27	.	TRBJ1-1	.	CASSWGGNTEAFF	TGTGCCAGCAGCTGGGGGGGCAACACTGAAGCTTTCTTT
TRBV15	TRBD1	TRBJ2-7	.	CATSREGSTGTYEQYF	TGTGCCACCAGCAGAGAGGGGTCGACAGGGACCTACGAGCAGTACTTC
TRBV27	.	TRBJ1-6	.	CASRTAGNYNSPLHF	TGTGCCAGCAGGACCGCAGGGAACTATAATTCACCCCTCCACTTT
TRBV2	.	TRBJ1-1	.	CASSELARRNTEAFF	TGTGCCAGCAGTGAATTGGCCAGGCGAAACACTGAAGCTTTCTTT
TRBV27	.	TRBJ2-1	.	CASSKENNEQFF	TGTGCCAGCAGTAAGGAGAACAATGAGCAGTTCTTC
TRBV11-2	TRBD1	TRBJ1-3	.	CASSHHRGRAGNTIYF	TGTGCCAGCAGCCACCACAGGGGGCGAGCTGGAAACACCATATATTTT
TRBV27	.	TRBJ1-2	.	CASSPRHDKGLYGYTF	TGTGCCAGCAGTCCCCGACACGACAAGGGGCTCTATGGCTACACCTTC
TRBV6-4	.	TRBJ2-7	.	CASSGGPRSYEQYF	TGTGCCAGCAGTGGCGGCCCCCGCTCCTACGAGCAGTACTTC
TRBV2	TRBD1	TRBJ1-1	.	CASSEAVRGQGTEAFF	TGTGCCAGCAGTGAAGCAGTCAGGGGGCAGGGAACTGAAGCTTTCTTT
TRBV23-1	TRBD2	TRBJ2-2	.	CASSPPGQRLGTSGTGELFF	TGCGCCAGCAGTCCGCCGGGACAAAGATTAGGGACTAGCGGGACCGGGGAGCTGTTTTTT
TRBV25-1	TRBD2	TRBJ2-3	.	CASSEYLAGVSDTQYF	TGTGCCAGCAGTGAATATCTAGCGGGAGTATCAGATACGCAGTATTTT
TRBV6-1	.	TRBJ1-2	.	CASSEAQRTTYGYTF	TGTGCCAGCAGTGAAGCGCAGCGAACTACCTATGGCTACACCTTC
TRBV2	.	TRBJ1-5	few	CATTRTPITPNQPQHF	TGTGCCACCACCCGAACACCCATCACGCCAAATCAGCCCCAGCATTTT
TRBV28	TRBD1	TRBJ1-4	.	CASTQGGPNEKLFF	TGTGCCAGCACCCAGGGGGGACCTAATGAAAAACTGTTTTTT
TRBV28	.	TRBJ2-7	once	CASTPFSPNAYEQYF	TGTGCCAGCACACCCTTTAGCCCCAACGCCTACGAGCAGTACTTC
TRBV11-2	TRBD1	TRBJ2-2	.	CASSSISGQGFAGELFF	TGTGCCAGCAGCTCAATCTCGGGACAGGGATTCGCCGGGGAGCTGTTTTTT
TRBV27	TRBD1	TRBJ2-1	.	CASSLYGTGDEQFF	TGTGCCAGCAGTTTATATGGGACAGGGGATGAGCAGTTCTTC
TRBV27	TRBD2	TRBJ2-1	.	CASSLLQRGDLNEQFF	TGTGCCAGCAGTTTACTCCAGCGGGGCGATCTCAATGAGCAGTTCTTC
TRBV6-1	TRBD1	TRBJ2-5	once	CASSERWRQGEETQYF	TGTGCCAGCAGTGAAAGGTGGCGACAGGGAGAAGAGACCCAGTACTTC
TRBV30	.	TRBJ1-4	.	CAWKPAGGEKLFF	TGTGCCTGGAAGCCGGCCGGGGGTGAAAAACTGTTTTTT
TRBV27	TRBD2	TRBJ2-7	few	CASSLGLAGDEQYF	TGTGCCAGCAGTTTAGGTCTAGCGGGAGACGAGCAGTACTTC
TRBV7-9	.	TRBJ2-7	.	CASSPEGGVGTYEQYF	TGTGCCAGCAGCCCCGAAGGGGGTGTCGGGACCTACGAGCAGTACTTC
TRBV29-1	.	TRBJ2-7	.	CSVESGTPGYYEQYF	TGCAGCGTTGAAAGCGGGACACCCGGTTATTACGAGCAGTACTTC